These 13 T cell receptor beta chains originate from one sample sequenced in a study of spatial heterogeneity in lung cancer. TCRdb reanalysed the 5' RACE reads using MiXCR and keeps one entry per CDR3 protein. This table holds over 3,000 distinct CDR3 sequences, around 6.7% found once. Sample time point: sample taken at primary tumor resection. Sequencing was performed on whole RNA extracted from tumor and nontumor lung tissue, or from frozen PBMC, and the material was left unsorted. The sample consisted of normal lung tissue next to the tumor, taken at surgery. Receptors were obtained from a male donor with early-stage non-small cell lung cancer.

This clonotype is deemed medium-sized (0.01 to 0.1%). The V and J genes are TRBV7-3 and TRBJ2-2, with D perhaps matching TRBD2 (5 bases). Germline V lookup: CDR1 SGHTA, CDR2 FQGTGA. V was trimmed by 5 bases and J by 6 bases, leaving 10 bases between them. This CDR3 is built from 13 residues. CDR3 coding DNA: TGTGCCAGCAGCCCGGGGTCTGCCGGGGAGCTGTTTTTT. Protein sequence: CASSPGSAGELFF.

In its sample, this clonotype is medium-sized. The chain links TRBV19 to TRBJ1-4; weak D call: TRBD1 (6 bases). The germline V and J ends were trimmed by 7 bases and 0 bases, with 12 bases remaining between them. CDR1 is LNHDA and CDR2 is SQIVND in the germline V gene (reference sequence). CDR3 length: 15 residues. DNA for the CDR3: TGTGCCAGTAAGACCGGGACATCAACTAATGAAAAACTGTTTTTT. This translates into CASKTGTSTNEKLFF.

This clonotype rates as medium-sized. The chain uses TRBV5-4 and TRBJ2-3; tentative D call: TRBD1 (5 bases). This CDR3 is built from 14 residues. Germline V lookup: CDR1 SGHNT, CDR2 YYREEE (reference sequence). With 1 base removed from V and 4 bases from J, the gap between germline ends came to 10 bases. The CDR3 loop reads CASSLPTAPDTQYF. DNA for the CDR3: TGTGCCAGCAGCTTGCCGACAGCCCCAGATACGCAGTATTTT.

By sample share, this clonotype is medium-sized. The chain has TRBV7-9 and TRBJ1-6, with TRBD1 matching 8 bases. V gave up 1 base and J gave up 3 bases; unmatched junction bases: 2. This CDR3 is 16 amino acids long. Germline CDR1 reads SEHNR; CDR2 reads FQNEAQ (reference sequence). The CDR3 loop is CASSLGQGFYNSPLHF. The CDR3 bases are TGTGCCAGCAGCTTAGGACAGGGGTTCTATAATTCACCCCTCCACTTT. The variable domain in full, with the rest retrieved from reference TRBV7-9 and TRBJ1-6, is DTGVSQNPRHKITKRGQNVTFRCDPISEHNRLYWYRQTLGQGPEFLTYFQNEAQLEKSRLLSDRFSAERPKGSFSTLEIQRTEQGDSAMYLCASSLGQGFYNSPLHFGNGTRLTVT.

This clonotype showed up many times. This chain connects TRBV20-1 to TRBJ2-1, with D perhaps matching TRBD1 or TRBD2 (5 bases each). Germline V lookup: CDR1 DFQATT, CDR2 SNEGSKA (reference sequence). Between the trimmed V and J ends, which lost 6 bases and 0 bases, there was a span of 21 bases. The CDR3 is made up of 17 amino acids. CDR3 coding DNA: TGCAGTGCCCGCATGAGGGGCTTTTCCGGCTCCTACAATGAGCAGTTCTTC. Protein: CSARMRGFSGSYNEQFF.

This clonotype appeared many times. V usage is TRBV6-6 and J usage is TRBJ1-2; weak D call: TRBD1 (6 bases). The CDR3 consists of 13 residues. V dropped 5 bases and J dropped 4 bases, with 11 bases sitting between them. Germline V gene data show CDR1 as MNHNY and CDR2 as SVGAGI (reference sequence). The chain's CDR3 is CASSTRDTYGYTF. The CDR3 nucleotides are TGTGCCAGCAGTACCCGGGACACCTATGGCTACACCTTC.

This clonotype qualifies as large (0.1 to 1%). The CDR3 nucleotides read TGTGCCAGCAGCTTACCGGCTCAACGAAACACCGGGGAGCTGTTTTTT. The encoded protein is CASSLPAQRNTGELFF. This chain joins TRBV7-8 and TRBJ2-2; no clear D gene. There are 16 residues in the CDR3. Deletions cut 2 bases from V and 2 bases from J, with 12 bases between. The germline V gene has CDR1 SGHVS and CDR2 FQNEAQ.

This clonotype turned up a few times. The V and J genes are TRBV10-3 and TRBJ1-6; D is undetermined. Germline loops: CDR1 ENHRY, CDR2 SYGVKD. V lost 3 bases to trimming and J lost 5 bases, with 11 bases between them. This CDR3 spans 15 amino acids. The CDR3 DNA sequence: TGTGCCATCAGTGAAACTTTCGGAGATAATTCACCCCTCCACTTT. This translates into CAISETFGDNSPLHF.

This clonotype has ten or more counts. The chain has TRBV13 and TRBJ1-6; D may be TRBD1 (6 bases). The CDR3 spans 15 residues. Germline assignment: CDR1 PRHDT and CDR2 FYEKMQ (reference sequence). The ends were cut back, 5 bases at V and 5 bases at J, with 13 bases in the middle. Here the CDR3 DNA reads TGTGCCAGCAGCGCAGGGGCCCTCAATAATTCACCCCTCCACTTT. Protein sequence: CASSAGALNNSPLHF.

By sample share, this clonotype is large. This rearrangement joins TRBV19 to TRBJ2-5, with D unclear. V lost 1 base and J 1 base, leaving 4 bases between the germline ends. Germline loops: CDR1 LNHDA, CDR2 SQIVND (reference sequence). This CDR3 has 13 amino acids. As DNA, the CDR3 is TGTGCCAGTAGTATAGCACTCCAAGAGACCCAGTACTTC. Its protein is CASSIALQETQYF. Using reference TRBV19 and TRBJ2-5 for the parts outside the CDR3, the full variable domain is DGGITQSPKYLFRKEGQNVTLSCEQNLNHDAMYWYRQDPGQGLRLIYYSQIVNDFQKGDIAEGYSVSREKKESFPLTVTSAQKNPTAFYLCASSIALQETQYFGPGTRLLVL.

In its sample, this clonotype is medium-sized. The chain is built from TRBV4-3 and TRBJ2-7; TRBD2 aligns across 7 bases. CDR1 and CDR2 from the germline V gene are LGHNA and YSLEER. V dropped 1 base and J dropped 0; count of bases not matched to a gene: 0. This CDR3 contains 14 residues. The CDR3 coding sequence is TGCGCCAGCAGCCAAGGGACTAGCTCCTACGAGCAGTACTTC. Translating it yields CASSQGTSSYEQYF.

This clonotype is classed as medium-sized (0.01 to 0.1%). V and J are TRBV12-3 or TRBV12-4 and TRBJ2-5, with 7 bases identical to TRBD1. J lost 4 bases, V lost 5 bases, and 19 bases had no gene match. The CDR3 sequence is 18 residues long. The CDR3 DNA sequence: TGTGCCAGCAGTCACTCTAAAGAAGTTATGGGACAGCGAGAGACCCAGTACTTC. It encodes CASSHSKEVMGQRETQYF.

This clonotype was found many times. The rearrangement links TRBV20-1 to TRBJ1-2, with 9 bases lining up with TRBD1. The CDR3 totals 14 residues. With V trimmed by 6 bases and J by 5 bases, 10 bases remained unmatched. Germline CDR1 and CDR2: DFQATT and SNEGSKA (reference sequence). CDR3 in amino acids: CSAVKTGGGYGYTF. The CDR3 nucleotides are TGCAGTGCGGTAAAGACAGGGGGTGGTTATGGCTACACCTTC.